The 5 T cell receptor beta chains given below trace back to one sample, sequenced in a study of glioma-infiltrating T cells after dendritic cell vaccination. The time point was: after dendritic cell vaccination, including at tumor progression/relapse. Assay: immunoSEQ multiplex PCR; the TCRdb copy retains only in-frame clones and omits some. Here the sample spans tens of thousands of clones, around 87% being singletons. The source was blood, collected after dendritic cell vaccination. The receptor source for this set is a human donor with glioblastoma.

This clone was seen once. The CDR3, as DNA: TGTGCCACCAGCAGAGATAACCAGGGGGCGTCGAAGTTCTTC. Its protein is CATSRDNQGASKFF. V is TRBV15 and J is TRBJ2-1, with TRBD1 identical over 8 bases. Germline V lookup: CDR1 LNHNV, CDR2 YYDKDF (reference sequence). The CDR3 is 14 residues long. V lost 0 bases and J lost 14; bases outside the gene matches: 9.

This rearrangement joins TRBV7-3 to TRBJ2-5; 7 positions agree with TRBD1. This CDR3 spans 13 amino acids. Per the germline V gene, CDR1 is SGHTA and CDR2 is FQGTGA. The V segment lost 5 bases and the J segment 5 bases; nucleotides outside the gene matches: 5. The CDR3 sequence is CASSLRQGETQYF. The CDR3 nucleotides are TGTGCCAGCAGCCTGCGACAGGGTGAGACCCAGTACTTC.

The rearrangement uses TRBV21-1 and TRBJ1-3. TRBV21-1 constitutes a pseudogene. The CDR3 sequence is 15 residues long. The CDR3 reads CASSTPRESGNTIYF. The DNA for the CDR3 is TGTGCCAGCAGCACTCCACGGGAATCTGGAAACACCATATATTTT.

The rearrangement links TRBV25-1 to TRBJ1-1; D is possibly TRBD1 (6 bases). The germline CDR1 and CDR2 sequences are MGHDK and SYGVNS. The CDR3 has 15 residues. The V gene lost 7 bases and the J gene lost 5 bases, with 20 bases spanning the gap. DNA for the CDR3: TGTGCCAGCATCCCTTCCTCACAGGGTTGGACTGAAGCTTTCTTT. Residues: CASIPSSQGWTEAFF.

This clone has only one observation. The chain couples TRBV7-9 to TRBJ2-3; 8 positions match TRBD2. Germline loops: CDR1 SEHNR, CDR2 FQNEAQ (reference sequence). The trim removed 5 bases at V and 5 bases at J, leaving 12 bases unmatched. There are 16 residues in the CDR3. CDR3 sequence: CASSALGGALRDTQYF. CDR3 in DNA: TGTGCCAGCAGCGCCCTCGGGGGGGCCCTTCGAGATACGCAGTATTTT.